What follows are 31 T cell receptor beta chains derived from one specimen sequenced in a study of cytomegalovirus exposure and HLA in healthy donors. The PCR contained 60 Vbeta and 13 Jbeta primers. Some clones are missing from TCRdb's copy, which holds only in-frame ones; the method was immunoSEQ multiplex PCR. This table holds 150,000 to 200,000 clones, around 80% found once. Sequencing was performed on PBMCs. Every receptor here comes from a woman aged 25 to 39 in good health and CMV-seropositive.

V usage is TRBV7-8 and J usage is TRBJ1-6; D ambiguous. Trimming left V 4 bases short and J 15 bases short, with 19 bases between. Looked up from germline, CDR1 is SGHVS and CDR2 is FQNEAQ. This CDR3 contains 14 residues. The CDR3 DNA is TGTGCCAGCAGCTCACTAGAAGGGCTCCGCCACCTCCACTTT. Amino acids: CASSSLEGLRHLHF.

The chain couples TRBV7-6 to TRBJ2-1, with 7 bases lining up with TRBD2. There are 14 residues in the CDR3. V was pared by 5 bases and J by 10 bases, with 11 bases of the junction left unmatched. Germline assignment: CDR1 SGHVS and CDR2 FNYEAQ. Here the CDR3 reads CASSPMGGSGEQFF. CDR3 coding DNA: TGTGCCAGCAGCCCCATGGGGGGGAGTGGGGAGCAGTTCTTC.

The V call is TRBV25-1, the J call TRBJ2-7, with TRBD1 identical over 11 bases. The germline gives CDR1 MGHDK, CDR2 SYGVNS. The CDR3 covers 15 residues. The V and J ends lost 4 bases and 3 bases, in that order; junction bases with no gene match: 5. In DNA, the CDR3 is TGTGCCAGCAGTGTCCCGGGACAGGGGGTCTACGAGCAGTACTTC. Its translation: CASSVPGQGVYEQYF.

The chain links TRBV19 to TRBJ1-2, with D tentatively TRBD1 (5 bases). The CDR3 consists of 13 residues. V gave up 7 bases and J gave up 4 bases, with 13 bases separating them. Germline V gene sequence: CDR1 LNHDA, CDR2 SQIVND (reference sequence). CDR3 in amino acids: CASNRDRLYGYTF. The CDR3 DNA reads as TGTGCCAGTAACAGAGACAGACTCTATGGCTACACCTTC.

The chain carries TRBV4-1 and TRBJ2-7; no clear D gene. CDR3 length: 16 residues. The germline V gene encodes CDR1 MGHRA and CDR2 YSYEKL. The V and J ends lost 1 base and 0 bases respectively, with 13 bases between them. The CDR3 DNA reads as TGCGCCAGCAGCCAAGTTGTATCAGGATACTCCTACGAGCAGTACTTC. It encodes CASSQVVSGYSYEQYF.

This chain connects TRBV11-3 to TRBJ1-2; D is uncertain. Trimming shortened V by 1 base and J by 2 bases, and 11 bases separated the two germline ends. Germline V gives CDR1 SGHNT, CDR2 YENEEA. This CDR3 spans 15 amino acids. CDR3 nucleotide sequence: TGTGCCAGCAGCTTAGGGGGTACGGGGAACTATGGCTACACCTTC. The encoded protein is CASSLGGTGNYGYTF.

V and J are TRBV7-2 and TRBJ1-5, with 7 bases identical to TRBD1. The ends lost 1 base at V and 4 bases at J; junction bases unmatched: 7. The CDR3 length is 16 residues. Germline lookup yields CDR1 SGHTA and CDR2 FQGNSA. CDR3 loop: CASSLGQGIQNQPQHF. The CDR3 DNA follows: TGTGCCAGCAGCTTAGGACAGGGCATACAAAATCAGCCCCAGCATTTT.

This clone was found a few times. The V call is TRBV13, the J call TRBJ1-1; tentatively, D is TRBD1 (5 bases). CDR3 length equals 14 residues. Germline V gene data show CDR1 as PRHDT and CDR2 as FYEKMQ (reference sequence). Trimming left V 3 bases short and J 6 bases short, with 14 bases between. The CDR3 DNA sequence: TGTGCCAGCAGCTTCGGGGGAGGGGATCCTGAAGCTTTCTTT. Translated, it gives CASSFGGGDPEAFF.

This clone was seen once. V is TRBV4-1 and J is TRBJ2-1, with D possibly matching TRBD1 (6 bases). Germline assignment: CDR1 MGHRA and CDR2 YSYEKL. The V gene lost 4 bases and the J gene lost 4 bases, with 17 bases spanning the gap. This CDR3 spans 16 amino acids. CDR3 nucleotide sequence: TGCGCCAGCAGCCGTTCCACGGACAGAAGTTACAATGAGCAGTTCTTC. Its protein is CASSRSTDRSYNEQFF.

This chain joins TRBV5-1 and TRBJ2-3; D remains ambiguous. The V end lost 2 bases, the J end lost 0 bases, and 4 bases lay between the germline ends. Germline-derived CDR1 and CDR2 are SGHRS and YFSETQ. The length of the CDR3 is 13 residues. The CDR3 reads CASSFGSTDTQYF. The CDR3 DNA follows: TGCGCCAGCAGCTTCGGGAGCACAGATACGCAGTATTTT.

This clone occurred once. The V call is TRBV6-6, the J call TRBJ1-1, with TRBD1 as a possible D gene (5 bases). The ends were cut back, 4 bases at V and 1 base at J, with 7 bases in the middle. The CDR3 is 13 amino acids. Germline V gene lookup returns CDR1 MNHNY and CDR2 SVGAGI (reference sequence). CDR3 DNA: TGTGCCAGCAGTTCGCAGGGGAACACTGAAGCTTTCTTT. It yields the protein CASSSQGNTEAFF.

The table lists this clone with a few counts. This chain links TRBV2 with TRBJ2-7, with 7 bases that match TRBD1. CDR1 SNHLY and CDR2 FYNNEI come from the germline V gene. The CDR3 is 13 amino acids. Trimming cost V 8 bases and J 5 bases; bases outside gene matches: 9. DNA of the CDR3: TGTGCCAGCTCCCAACAGGGGTGGGACGAGCAGTACTTC. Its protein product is CASSQQGWDEQYF.

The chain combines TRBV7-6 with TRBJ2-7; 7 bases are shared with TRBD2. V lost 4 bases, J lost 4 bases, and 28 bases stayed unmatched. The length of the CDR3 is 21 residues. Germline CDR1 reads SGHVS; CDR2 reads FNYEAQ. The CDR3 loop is CASSYYPDFKRGAYEGYEQYF. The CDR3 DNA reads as TGTGCCAGCAGCTACTACCCGGACTTTAAGCGGGGTGCTTACGAAGGATACGAGCAGTACTTC.

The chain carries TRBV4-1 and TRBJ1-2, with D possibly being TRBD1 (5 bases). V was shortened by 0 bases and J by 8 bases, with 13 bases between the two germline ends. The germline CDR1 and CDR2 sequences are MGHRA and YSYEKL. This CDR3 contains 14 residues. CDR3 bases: TGCGCCAGCAGCCAAGAAGGCAGGGTTGACGGCTACACCTTC. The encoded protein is CASSQEGRVDGYTF.

The CDR3 sequence is CAGHGRGFTGELFF. As DNA, the CDR3 is TGTGCCGGCCACGGGCGGGGTTTCACCGGGGAGCTGTTTTTT. This chain links TRBV12-1 with TRBJ2-2; TRBD2, the D gene given by the table, was not confirmed from the DNA. TRBV12-1 is noted as a pseudogene. The length of the CDR3 is 14 residues.

The CDR3 is CASSYQGPKELFF. The CDR3 DNA reads TGTGCCAGCAGTTATCAGGGCCCTAAGGAGCTGTTTTTT. The chain joins TRBV6-6 to TRBJ2-2, with a weak D call TRBD1 (5 bases). Germline values: CDR1 MNHNY, CDR2 SVGAGI (reference sequence). V lost 3 bases to trimming and J lost 10 bases, with 12 bases between them. The CDR3 sequence is 13 residues long.

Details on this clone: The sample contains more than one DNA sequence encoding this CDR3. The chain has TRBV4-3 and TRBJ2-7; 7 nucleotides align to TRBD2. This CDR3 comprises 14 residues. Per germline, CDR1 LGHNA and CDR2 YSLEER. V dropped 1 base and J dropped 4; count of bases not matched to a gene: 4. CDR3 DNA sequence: TGCGCCAGCAGCCAAGGGGAGGGGAGGTACGAGCAGTACTTC. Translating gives CASSQGEGRYEQYF.

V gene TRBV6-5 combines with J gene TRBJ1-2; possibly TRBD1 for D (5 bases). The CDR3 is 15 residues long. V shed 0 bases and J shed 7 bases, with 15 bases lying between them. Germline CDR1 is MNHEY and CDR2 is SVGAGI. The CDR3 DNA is TGTGCCAGCAGTTACTCGAATCAGGGCGATTTTGGCTACACCTTC. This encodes CASSYSNQGDFGYTF.

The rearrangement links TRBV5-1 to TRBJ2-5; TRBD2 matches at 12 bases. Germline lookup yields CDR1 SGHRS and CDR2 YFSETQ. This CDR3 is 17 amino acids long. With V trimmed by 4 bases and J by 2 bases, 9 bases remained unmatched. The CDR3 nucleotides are TGCGCCAGCAGCCGGACAGGACTAGCGGGGCCTCAAGAGACCCAGTACTTC. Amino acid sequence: CASSRTGLAGPQETQYF.

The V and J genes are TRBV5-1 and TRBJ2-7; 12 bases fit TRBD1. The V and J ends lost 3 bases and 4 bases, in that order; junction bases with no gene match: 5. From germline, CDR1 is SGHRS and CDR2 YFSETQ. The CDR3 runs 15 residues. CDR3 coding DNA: TGCGCCAGCAGCTGGGGACAGGGGGCGAGTTACGAGCAGTACTTC. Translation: CASSWGQGASYEQYF.

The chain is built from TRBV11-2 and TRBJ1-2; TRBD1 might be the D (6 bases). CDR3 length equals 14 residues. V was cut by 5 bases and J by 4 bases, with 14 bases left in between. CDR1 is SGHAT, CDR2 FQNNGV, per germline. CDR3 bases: TGTGCCAGCAGCCCGTACGGCAGGGGCTATGGCTACACCTTC. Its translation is CASSPYGRGYGYTF.

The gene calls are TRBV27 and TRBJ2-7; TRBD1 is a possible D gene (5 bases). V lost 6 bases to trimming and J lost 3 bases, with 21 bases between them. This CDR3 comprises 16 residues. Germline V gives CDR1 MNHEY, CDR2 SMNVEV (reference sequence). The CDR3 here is CASSRRQTDSYYEQYF. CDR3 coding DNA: TGTGCCAGCAGCCGGCGGCAGACAGACTCGTACTACGAGCAGTACTTC.

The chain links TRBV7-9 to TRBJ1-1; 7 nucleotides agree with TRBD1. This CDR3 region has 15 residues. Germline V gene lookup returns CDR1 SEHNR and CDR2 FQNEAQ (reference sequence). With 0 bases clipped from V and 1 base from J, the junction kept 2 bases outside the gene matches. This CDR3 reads CASSLAEGANTEAFF. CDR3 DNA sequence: TGTGCCAGCAGCTTAGCTGAGGGGGCGAACACTGAAGCTTTCTTT.

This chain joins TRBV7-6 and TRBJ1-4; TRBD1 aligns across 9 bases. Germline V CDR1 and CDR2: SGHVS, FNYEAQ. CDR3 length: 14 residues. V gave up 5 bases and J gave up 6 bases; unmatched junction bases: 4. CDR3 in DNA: TGTGCCAGCAGCCAGGGGACAGGGTATGAAAAACTGTTTTTT. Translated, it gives CASSQGTGYEKLFF.

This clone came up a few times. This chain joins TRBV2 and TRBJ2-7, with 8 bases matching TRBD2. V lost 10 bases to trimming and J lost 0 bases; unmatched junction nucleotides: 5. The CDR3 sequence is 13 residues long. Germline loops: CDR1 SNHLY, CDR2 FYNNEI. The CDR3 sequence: CATPGTSSYEQYF. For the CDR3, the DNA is TGTGCCACCCCTGGGACTAGCTCCTACGAGCAGTACTTC.

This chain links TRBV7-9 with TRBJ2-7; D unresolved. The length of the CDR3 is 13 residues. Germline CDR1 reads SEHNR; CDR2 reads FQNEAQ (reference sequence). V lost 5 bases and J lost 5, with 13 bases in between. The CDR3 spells CASSRPGRNEQYF. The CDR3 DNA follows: TGTGCCAGCAGCCGTCCAGGCCGCAACGAGCAGTACTTC.

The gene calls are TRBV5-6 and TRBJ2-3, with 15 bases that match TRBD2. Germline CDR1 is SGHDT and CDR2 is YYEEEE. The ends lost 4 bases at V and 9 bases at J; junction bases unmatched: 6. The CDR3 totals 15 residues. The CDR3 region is CASSPRGTSGGTQYF. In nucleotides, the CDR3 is TGTGCCAGCAGCCCTCGCGGGACTAGCGGGGGGACGCAGTATTTT.

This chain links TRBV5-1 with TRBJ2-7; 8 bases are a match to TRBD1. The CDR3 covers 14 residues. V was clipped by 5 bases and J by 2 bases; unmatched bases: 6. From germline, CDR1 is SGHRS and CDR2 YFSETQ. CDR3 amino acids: CASSKDRDTYEQYF. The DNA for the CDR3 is TGCGCCAGCAGTAAGGACAGGGATACCTACGAGCAGTACTTC.

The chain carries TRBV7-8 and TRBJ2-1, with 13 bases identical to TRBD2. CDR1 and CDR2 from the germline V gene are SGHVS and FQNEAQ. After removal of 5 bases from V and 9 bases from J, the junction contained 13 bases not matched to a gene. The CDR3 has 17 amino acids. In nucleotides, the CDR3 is TGTGCCAGCAGCCTACGACTAGCGGGGGGCGGTGGCGGTGAGCAGTTCTTC. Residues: CASSLRLAGGGGGEQFF.

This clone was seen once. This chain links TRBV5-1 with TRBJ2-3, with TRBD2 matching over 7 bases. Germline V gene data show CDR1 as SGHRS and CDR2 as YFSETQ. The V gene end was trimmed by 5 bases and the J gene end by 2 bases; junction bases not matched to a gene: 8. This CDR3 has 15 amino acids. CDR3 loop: CASSLGAGITDTQYF. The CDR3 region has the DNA TGCGCCAGCAGTCTCGGAGCGGGGATCACAGATACGCAGTATTTT.

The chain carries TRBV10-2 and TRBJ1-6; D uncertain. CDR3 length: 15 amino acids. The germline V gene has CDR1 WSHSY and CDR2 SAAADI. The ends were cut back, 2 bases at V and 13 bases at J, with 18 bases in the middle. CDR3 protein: CASSEREVARRPLHF. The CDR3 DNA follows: TGCGCCAGCAGTGAGCGGGAGGTTGCCAGGCGGCCCCTCCACTTT.